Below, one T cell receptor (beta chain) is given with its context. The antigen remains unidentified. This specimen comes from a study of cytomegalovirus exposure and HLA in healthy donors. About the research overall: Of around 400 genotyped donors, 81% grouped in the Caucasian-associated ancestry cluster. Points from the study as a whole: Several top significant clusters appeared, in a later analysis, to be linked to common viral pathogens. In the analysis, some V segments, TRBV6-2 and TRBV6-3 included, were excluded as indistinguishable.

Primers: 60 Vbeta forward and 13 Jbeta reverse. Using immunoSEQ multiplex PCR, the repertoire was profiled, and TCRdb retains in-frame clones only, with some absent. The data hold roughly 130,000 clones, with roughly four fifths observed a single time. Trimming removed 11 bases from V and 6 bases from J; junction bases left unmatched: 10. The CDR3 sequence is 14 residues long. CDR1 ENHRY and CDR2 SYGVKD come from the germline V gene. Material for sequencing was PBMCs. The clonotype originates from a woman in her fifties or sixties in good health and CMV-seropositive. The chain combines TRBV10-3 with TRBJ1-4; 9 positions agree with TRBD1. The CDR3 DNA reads TGTGCCTCAAGGCGGACAGGGGAGGATGAAAAACTGTTTTTT. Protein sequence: CASRRTGEDEKLFF.